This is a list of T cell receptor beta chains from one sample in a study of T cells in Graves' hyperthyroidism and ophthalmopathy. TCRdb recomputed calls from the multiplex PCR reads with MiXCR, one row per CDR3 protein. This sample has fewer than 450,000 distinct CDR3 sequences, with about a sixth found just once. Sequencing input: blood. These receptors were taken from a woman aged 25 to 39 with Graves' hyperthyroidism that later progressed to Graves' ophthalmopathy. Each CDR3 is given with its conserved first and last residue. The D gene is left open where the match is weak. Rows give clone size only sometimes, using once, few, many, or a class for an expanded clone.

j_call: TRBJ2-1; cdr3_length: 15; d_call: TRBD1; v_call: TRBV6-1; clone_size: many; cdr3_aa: CASRSGQGAYNEQFF; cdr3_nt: TGTGCCAGCAGATCGGGACAGGGGGCCTACAATGAGCAGTTCTTC
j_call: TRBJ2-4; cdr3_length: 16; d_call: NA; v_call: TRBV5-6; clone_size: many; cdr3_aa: CASSETGTLAKNIQYF; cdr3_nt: TGTGCCAGCAGCGAGACAGGAACCCTAGCCAAAAACATTCAGTACTTC
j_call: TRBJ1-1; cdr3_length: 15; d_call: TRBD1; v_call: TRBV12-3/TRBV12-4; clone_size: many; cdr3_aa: CASSLGQEQRGGAFF; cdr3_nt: TGTGCCAGCAGTTTGGGACAGGAGCAAAGGGGTGGAGCTTTCTTT
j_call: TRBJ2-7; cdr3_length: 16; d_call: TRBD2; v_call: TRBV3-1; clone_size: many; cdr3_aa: CASSQDTGLANYEQYF; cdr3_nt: TGTGCCAGCAGCCAAGATACGGGACTAGCTAACTACGAGCAGTACTTC
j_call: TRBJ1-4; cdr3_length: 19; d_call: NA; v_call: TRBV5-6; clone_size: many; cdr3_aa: CASSLSPGVLSSTNEKLFF; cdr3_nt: TGTGCCAGCAGCTTGTCCCCAGGGGTGCTTTCCTCAACTAATGAAAAACTGTTTTTT
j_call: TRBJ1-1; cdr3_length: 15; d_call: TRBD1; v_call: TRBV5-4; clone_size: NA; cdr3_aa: CASSLEKTGTVEAFF; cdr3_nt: TGTGCCAGCAGCTTGGAAAAGACAGGGACGGTTGAAGCTTTCTTT
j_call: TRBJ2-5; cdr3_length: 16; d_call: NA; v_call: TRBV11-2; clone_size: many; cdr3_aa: CASSLDFPPLGETQYF; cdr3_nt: TGTGCCAGCAGCTTAGATTTTCCCCCTCTTGGGGAGACCCAGTACTTC
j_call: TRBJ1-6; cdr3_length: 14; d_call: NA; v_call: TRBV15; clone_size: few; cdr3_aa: CATSRSSYNSPLHF; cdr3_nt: TGTGCCACCAGCAGGAGCTCCTATAATTCACCCCTCCACTTT
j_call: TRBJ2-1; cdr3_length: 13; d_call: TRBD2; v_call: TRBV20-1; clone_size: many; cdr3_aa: CSQAGVCNNEQFF; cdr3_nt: TGCAGTCAAGCGGGGGTATGTAACAATGAGCAGTTCTTC
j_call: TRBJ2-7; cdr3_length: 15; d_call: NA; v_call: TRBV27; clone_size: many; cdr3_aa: CASSEWTVRANEQYF; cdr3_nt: TGTGCCAGCAGCGAATGGACAGTTCGGGCTAACGAGCAGTACTTC
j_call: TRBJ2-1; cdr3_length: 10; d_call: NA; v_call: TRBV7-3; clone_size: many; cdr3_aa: CASSWAGQFF; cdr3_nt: TGTGCCAGCAGCTGGGCCGGGCAGTTCTTC
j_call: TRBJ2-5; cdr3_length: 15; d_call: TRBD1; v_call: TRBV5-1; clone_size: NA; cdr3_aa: CASSLGQGYQETQYF; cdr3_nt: TGCGCCAGCAGCCTGGGACAGGGCTACCAAGAGACCCAGTACTTC
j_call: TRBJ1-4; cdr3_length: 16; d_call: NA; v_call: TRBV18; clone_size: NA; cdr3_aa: CASSPSRGQTNEKLFF; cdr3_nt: TGTGCCAGCTCACCAAGTCGGGGGCAGACTAATGAAAAACTGTTTTTT
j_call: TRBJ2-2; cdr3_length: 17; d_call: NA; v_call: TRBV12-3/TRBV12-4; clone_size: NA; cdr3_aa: CASSFSQDRKGGGELFF; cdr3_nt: TGTGCCAGCAGTTTTAGTCAGGACAGAAAGGGAGGCGGGGAGCTGTTTTTT
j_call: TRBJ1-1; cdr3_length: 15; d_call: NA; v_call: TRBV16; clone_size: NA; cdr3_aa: CASSQSGREYTEAFF; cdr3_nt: TGTGCCAGCAGCCAATCTGGCAGGGAGTACACTGAAGCTTTCTTT
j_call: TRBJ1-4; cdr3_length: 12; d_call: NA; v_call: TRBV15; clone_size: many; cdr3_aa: CATSMSREKLFF; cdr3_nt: TGTGCCACCAGCATGTCACGGGAAAAACTGTTTTTT
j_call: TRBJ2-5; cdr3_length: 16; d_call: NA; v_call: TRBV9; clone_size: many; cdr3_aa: CASSVGVNGVAETQYF; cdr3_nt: TGTGCCAGCAGCGTAGGTGTTAACGGGGTGGCGGAGACCCAGTACTTC
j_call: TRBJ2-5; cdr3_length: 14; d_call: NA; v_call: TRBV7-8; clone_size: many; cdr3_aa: CASSLGIRSETQYF; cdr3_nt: TGTGCCAGCAGCTTAGGCATTAGGTCGGAGACCCAGTACTTC
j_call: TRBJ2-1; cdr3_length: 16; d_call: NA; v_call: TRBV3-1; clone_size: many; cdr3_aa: CASSQVGGNSYNEQFF; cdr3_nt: TGTGCCAGCAGCCAAGTGGGCGGGAACTCCTACAATGAGCAGTTCTTC
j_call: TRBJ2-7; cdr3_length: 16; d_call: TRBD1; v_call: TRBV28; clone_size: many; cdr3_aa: CASSSLTQGTSYEQYF; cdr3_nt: TGTGCCAGCAGTTCCCTCACACAGGGGACCTCCTACGAGCAGTACTTC